This T cell receptor (beta chain) was found in a study of blood T cell repertoires in COVID-19. Germline lookup yields CDR1 SGHNT and CDR2 YYREEE (reference sequence). The CDR3 spans 15 residues. Germline trimming cut 5 bases from V and 0 bases from J; bases unmatched to any gene: 7. Authors' methods: It was from reference gene primer amplification that nucleated cell counts were estimated. TCRdb's table, derived via immunoSEQ multiplex PCR, lists solely in-frame clones and lacks some. The V and J calls and clone size come from that table; D and trimming were worked out from the DNA. The sample lists under 150,000 clones; about four fifths were seen once.

The sequence was obtained from a human donor with acute or convalescent COVID-19. The donor label of this sample is uncertain. The chain joins TRBV5-4 to TRBJ1-1; 7 bases line up with TRBD1. The sequenced sample was peripheral blood. The CDR3 DNA reads TGTGCCAGCAGACCGGGGACAGTGATGAACACTGAAGCTTTCTTT. It specifies CASRPGTVMNTEAFF.